This TCR beta chain came from a study of blood T cell repertoires in COVID-19. Study at large: Acute and convalescent COVID-19 samples came from the United States, Italy and Spain.

Enrolment of Seattle patients took place during active infection, and they were followed longitudinally. Here immunoSEQ multiplex PCR was the method, and the copy in TCRdb shows in-frame clones only, minus some. Of fewer than 250,000 clones in the sample, nearly 95% were seen once. CDR1 is MNHEY and CDR2 is SVGAGI in the germline V gene. CDR3 length: 14 amino acids. V was clipped by 4 bases and J by 7 bases; unmatched bases: 5. Source material: peripheral blood. This chain uses TRBV6-5 with TRBJ2-1; 9 nucleotides match TRBD2. The source of this sequence is a man aged 25 to 40 with COVID-19, enrolled during active disease. The CDR3 sequence is CASSSGLALNEQFF. DNA for the CDR3: TGTGCCAGCAGTTCAGGACTAGCGTTGAATGAGCAGTTCTTC.